The 24 T cell receptor beta chains below were found in one sample sequenced in a study of blood T cells in healthy people across ages. A J-beta primer mix and a sample-barcoded 5' primer were used in a second PCR of about 7 to 12 cycles. TCRdb fed the 5' RACE reads into MiXCR, producing one record per CDR3 protein. The repertoire holds hundreds of thousands of distinct CDR3 sequences, with 32% as singletons. Input material: blood. These receptors originate from a woman aged 80 or older in good health.

The chain combines TRBV30 with TRBJ1-1; D not resolved. The V end lost 0 bases, the J end lost 4 bases, and 9 bases lay between the germline ends. The CDR3 contains 13 residues. In germline, CDR1 is GTSNPN, CDR2 SVGIG (reference sequence). The CDR3 region has the DNA TGTGCCTGGAGTGTCCAGGCGGGCACTGAAGCTTTCTTT. Its translation: CAWSVQAGTEAFF.

This clonotype was recorded at least ten times. This chain links TRBV20-1 with TRBJ2-7; possible D gene TRBD2, 6 bases. The germline CDR1 and CDR2 sequences are DFQATT and SNEGSKA (reference sequence). This CDR3 has 14 residues. With 3 bases removed from V and 2 bases from J, the gap between germline ends came to 14 bases. The CDR3 DNA reads TGCAGTGCTAGTTCCGGGACTGCCACCTACGAGCAGTACTTC. It translates to CSASSGTATYEQYF.

V is TRBV7-2 and J is TRBJ1-2; maybe TRBD1 (6 bases). Germline loops: CDR1 SGHTA, CDR2 FQGNSA. With 2 bases removed from V and 7 bases from J, the gap between germline ends came to 11 bases. The CDR3 runs 13 residues. The CDR3, as DNA: TGTGCCAGCAGCTTAATGGGGGCGACTGGCTACACCTTC. Amino acid sequence: CASSLMGATGYTF. Based on the CDR3 plus reference TRBV7-2 and TRBJ1-2, the full variable domain is GAGVSQSPSNKVTEKGKDVELRCDPISGHTALYWYRQSLGQGLEFLIYFQGNSAPDKSGLPSDRFSAERTGGSVSTLTIQRTQQEDSAVYLCASSLMGATGYTFGSGTRLTVV.

Worth noting for this clonotype: The junction does not match germline at one end; this may be a read error. The V gene is TRBV7-3, the J gene TRBJ2-6, with D possibly TRBD2 on 6 matching bases. From germline, CDR1 is SGHTA and CDR2 FQGTGA. CDR3 length: 18 amino acids. CDR3 in DNA: TGTGCCAGCAGCCAGGAGGGGCAGGCTTCTTCTGGGGCCAACGTCCGGACTTTC. It yields the protein CASSQEGQASSGANVRTF.

Ten or more counts support this clonotype. The chain carries TRBV29-1 and TRBJ2-3, with 10 nucleotides matching TRBD2. The CDR3 spans 16 residues. Germline trimming cut 4 bases from V and 3 bases from J; bases unmatched to any gene: 10. CDR1 is SQVTM and CDR2 is ANQGSEA in the germline V gene. The DNA for the CDR3 is TGCAGCGTTGCCCAGCGGGGGGGCTCGGGGACAGATACGCAGTATTTT. It codes for CSVAQRGGSGTDTQYF.

In this sample, this clonotype turned up many times. This chain joins TRBV30 and TRBJ2-1; 9 bases agree with TRBD1. The V gene's germline CDR1 is GTSNPN and CDR2 SVGIG (reference sequence). CDR3 length: 14 amino acids. J lost 5 bases, V lost 1 base, and 3 bases had no gene match. The CDR3 bases are TGTGCCTGGAGTGCGGGGGACAGGGACAATGAGCAGTTCTTC. Its translation: CAWSAGDRDNEQFF.

For this clonotype: A much bigger clone sits one base away, suggesting this may be a read error. The genes are TRBV6-2 or TRBV6-3 and TRBJ1-1; 7 bases are shared with TRBD1. CDR1 is MNHEY and CDR2 is SVGEGT in the germline V gene. The CDR3 consists of 15 residues. J gave up 6 bases and V 2 bases, and 9 bases lay outside the gene matches. CDR3 nucleotide sequence: TGTGCCAGCAGTTACCGGGACAGCTTTAACGCTGAAGCTTTCTTT. It translates to CASSYRDSFNAEAFF.

This clonotype appeared many times. Just one base apart from a much larger clone, this may be a read error. This chain joins TRBV5-1 and TRBJ2-2; D is possibly TRBD2 (5 bases). This CDR3 has 16 residues. Looked up from germline, CDR1 is SGHRS and CDR2 is YFSETQ. The CDR3 DNA is TGCGCCAGCAGCTTGGCCCCCGTTAGTAGCACCGGGGAGCGGTTTTTT. It is translated as CASSLAPVSSTGERFF.

This clonotype was seen many times. The chain combines TRBV18 with TRBJ2-1; TRBD2 matches at 8 bases. V shed 9 bases and J 7 bases; nucleotides not matched to a gene: 11. Germline V CDR1 and CDR2: KGHSH, LQKENI. The CDR3 totals 14 residues. The CDR3 is CASSTGTSLNEQFF. The CDR3 DNA follows: TGTGCCAGTTCGACCGGGACTAGTCTAAATGAGCAGTTCTTC.

There are many counts of this clonotype. The chain carries TRBV28 and TRBJ1-1; TRBD1 is a possible D gene (6 bases). The CDR3 has 15 residues. Trimming stripped 3 bases from V and 1 base from J, with 12 bases between. CDR1 is MDHEN and CDR2 is SYDVKM in the germline V gene. The CDR3 spells CASSFSRGRNTEAFF. In nucleotides, the CDR3 is TGTGCCAGCAGTTTTTCAAGGGGGAGGAACACTGAAGCTTTCTTT.

This clonotype was counted ten times or more. The chain combines TRBV20-1 with TRBJ2-5, with 10 bases matching TRBD2. Germline CDR1 and CDR2: DFQATT and SNEGSKA (reference sequence). The CDR3 covers 14 residues. J gave up 1 base and V 6 bases, and 5 bases lay outside the gene matches. The CDR3 DNA reads as TGCAGTGCAGAAGCGGGGGGGCTCCAAGAGACCCAGTACTTC. This encodes CSAEAGGLQETQYF.

Concerning this clonotype itself: A read error may explain this, as a much larger clone is one base away. This chain connects TRBV10-3 to TRBJ2-7; D unclear. The germline V gene encodes CDR1 ENHRY and CDR2 SYGVKD. Trimming removed 8 bases from V and 7 bases from J, with 18 bases in between. The CDR3 has 13 residues. CDR3 nucleotide sequence: TGTGCCATCGCCCCTAGTAACCGCAATGAGCAGTACTTC. Encoded protein: CAIAPSNRNEQYF.

The chain recombines TRBV12-3 or TRBV12-4 with TRBJ1-4, with D possibly being TRBD1 (5 bases). The V end was cut by 5 bases, the J end by 3 bases, with 19 bases between. The length of the CDR3 is 17 residues. Here the CDR3 reads CASSVPPIREANEKLFF. Here the CDR3 DNA reads TGTGCCAGCAGTGTGCCGCCGATCAGGGAAGCTAATGAAAAACTGTTTTTT.

The chain recombines TRBV12-3 or TRBV12-4 with TRBJ2-3; D may be TRBD1 (6 bases). The CDR3 has 15 residues. The V end was cut by 1 base, the J end by 6 bases, with 14 bases between. The CDR3 is CASSLVRGGGDTQYF. In DNA form, the CDR3 reads TGTGCCAGCAGTTTAGTTCGAGGGGGTGGCGATACGCAGTATTTT.

Points on this clonotype: Since a much larger clone is just one base distant, this may be a read error. The chain joins TRBV20-1 to TRBJ2-5, with 8 nucleotides matching TRBD2. The CDR3 sequence is 16 residues long. The germline gives CDR1 DFQATT, CDR2 SNEGSKA (reference sequence). CDR3 nucleotide sequence: TGCAGTGCTAGAGATCCGGGGAGCGGGGGCCAAGAGGCCCAGTACTTC. It is translated as CSARDPGSGGQEAQYF.

Ten or more counts support this clonotype. The chain recombines TRBV29-1 with TRBJ2-7; 10 bases line up with TRBD1. This CDR3 has 12 amino acids. The V gene's germline CDR1 is SQVTM and CDR2 ANQGSEA. V lost 4 bases to trimming and J lost 7 bases; unmatched junction nucleotides: 4. DNA for the CDR3: TGCAGCGTTGGACAGGGGGCAAATGAGCAGTACTTC. This gives the protein CSVGQGANEQYF.

Here the CDR3 reads CASSKAPLRDRGSGNTIYF. In DNA form, the CDR3 reads TGTGCCAGCAGCAAAGCCCCCCTCCGGGACAGAGGCTCTGGAAACACCATATATTTT. This chain uses TRBV4-2 with TRBJ1-3, with 7 bases that match TRBD1. With 5 bases clipped from V and 0 bases from J, the junction kept 16 bases outside the gene matches. CDR3 length equals 19 residues. CDR1 LGHNA and CDR2 YNFKEQ come from the germline V gene.

J is TRBJ2-3 and V is TRBV7-2, with D possibly called TRBD1 or TRBD2 (5 bases each). Germline CDR1 is SGHTA and CDR2 is FQGNSA. Deletions cut 7 bases from V and 1 base from J, with 15 bases between. The CDR3 has 15 residues. The CDR3 reads CASTPLRGRTDTQYF. CDR3 DNA sequence: TGTGCCAGCACCCCCTTGAGGGGCCGCACAGATACGCAGTATTTT.

V gene TRBV12-3 or TRBV12-4 combines with J gene TRBJ2-3; 14 bases line up with TRBD2. The CDR3 totals 17 residues. After removal of 3 bases from V and 4 bases from J, the junction contained 6 bases not matched to a gene. CDR3: CASSFFGTSGRADTQYF. DNA of the CDR3: TGTGCCAGCAGTTTTTTTGGGACTAGCGGGAGAGCAGATACGCAGTATTTT.

This clonotype was seen repeatedly, ten times or more. V usage is TRBV27 and J usage is TRBJ2-5; maybe TRBD2 (5 bases). CDR1 is MNHEY, CDR2 SMNVEV, per germline (reference sequence). The CDR3 spans 15 residues. V lost 7 bases and J 4 bases, leaving 19 bases between the germline ends. CDR3 DNA: TGTGCCAGCACCTCCTTCGGACCCCGGGGAGAGACCCAGTACTTC. Encoded protein: CASTSFGPRGETQYF.

A remark on this clonotype: A much larger clone is a single base away; this may be a read error. The gene calls are TRBV5-1 and TRBJ1-4, with 10 bases identical to TRBD1. Germline V CDR1 and CDR2: SGHRS, YFSETQ. This CDR3 has 15 amino acids. The CDR3 coding sequence is TGCGCCAGCAGCTTGGCCGGGACAGGGGTTGAAAAACGGTTTTTT. This sequence encodes CASSLAGTGVEKRFF. The full variable domain, in which reference TRBV5-1 and TRBJ1-4 provide the parts outside the CDR3, is KAGVTQTPRYLIKTRGQQVTLSCSPISGHRSVSWYQQTPGQGLQFLFEYFSETQRNKGNFPGRFSGRQFSNSRSEMNVSTLELGDSALYLCASSLAGTGVEKRFFGSGTQLSVL.

This clonotype was found a few times. This chain links TRBV3-1 with TRBJ1-4, with 7 bases lining up with TRBD1. This CDR3 has 15 amino acids. V gave up 0 bases and J gave up 7 bases; unmatched junction bases: 5. Germline CDR1 is LGHDT and CDR2 is YNNKEL (reference sequence). The CDR3 reads CASSQEDRLREKLFF. CDR3 sequence (DNA): TGTGCCAGCAGCCAAGAGGACAGGCTCCGTGAAAAACTGTTTTTT. Full variable domain (rest looked up from reference TRBV3-1 and TRBJ1-4): DTAVSQTPKYLVTQMGNDKSIKCEQNLGHDTMYWYKQDSKKFLKIMFSYNNKELIINETVPNRFSPKSPDKAHLNLHINSLELGDSAVYFCASSQEDRLREKLFFGSGTQLSVL.

V usage is TRBV4-3 and J usage is TRBJ2-1; tentatively, D is TRBD1 or TRBD2 (5 bases each). Trimming cost V 0 bases and J 7 bases, with 16 bases left between them. Germline V CDR1 and CDR2: LGHNA, YSLEER. CDR3 length: 16 residues. The CDR3 loop is CASSQDERQRGNEQFF. As DNA, the CDR3 is TGCGCCAGCAGCCAAGATGAGCGCCAGAGGGGTAATGAGCAGTTCTTC.

This clonotype was counted ten times or more. The gene calls are TRBV20-1 and TRBJ1-2, with 7 bases identical to TRBD1. CDR3 length: 16 residues. Germline-derived CDR1 and CDR2 are DFQATT and SNEGSKA (reference sequence). The V and J ends lost 3 bases and 1 base, in that order; junction bases with no gene match: 11. CDR3 sequence reads: CSARAGQASINYGYTF. DNA for the CDR3: TGCAGTGCTAGGGCCGGACAGGCGTCAATTAACTATGGCTACACCTTC.